This TCR beta chain stems from a study of Tregs in tolerant kidney transplant recipients. Repertoires were generated with immunoSEQ multiplex PCR, while TCRdb's copy carries only in-frame clones and drops some. This sample lists tens of thousands of clones; its ten largest clones have over 13%. The V and J ends lost 1 base and 0 bases respectively, with 7 bases between them. Per the germline V gene, CDR1 is SGHTA and CDR2 is FQGNSA. The CDR3 extends over 14 amino acids. A note on this clone: The read is 3 residues too short to cover the CDR3 end, so that end is filled in from the germline J gene.

This clonotype originated in a human donor who received a combined kidney and bone marrow transplant. The gene calls are TRBV7-2 and TRBJ2-7; no firm D call. The source material was CD8+ T cells from blood, sampled before the transplant. The sequenced CDR3 bases are TGTGCCAGCAGCTTAGTCCGGGTCTCCTACGAG. Residues: CASSLVRVSYE. The whole CDR3 sequence reads CASSLVRVSYEQYF.